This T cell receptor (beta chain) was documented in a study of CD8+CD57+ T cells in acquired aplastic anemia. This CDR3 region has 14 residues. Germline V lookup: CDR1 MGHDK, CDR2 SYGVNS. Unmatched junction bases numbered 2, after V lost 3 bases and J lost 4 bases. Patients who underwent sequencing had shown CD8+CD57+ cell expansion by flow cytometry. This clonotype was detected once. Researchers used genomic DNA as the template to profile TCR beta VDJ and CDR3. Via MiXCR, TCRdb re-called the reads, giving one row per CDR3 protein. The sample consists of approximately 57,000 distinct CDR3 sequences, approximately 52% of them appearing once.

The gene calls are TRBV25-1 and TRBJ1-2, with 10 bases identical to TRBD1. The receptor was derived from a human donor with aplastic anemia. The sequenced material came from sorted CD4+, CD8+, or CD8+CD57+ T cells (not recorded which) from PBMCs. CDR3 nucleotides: TGTGCCAGCAGTGACCGGGACAGGGGCTATGGCTACACCTTC. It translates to CASSDRDRGYGYTF.